What follows describes a single T cell receptor beta chain. The data originate from a study of Ad26.COV2.S vaccination and SARS-CoV-2 variants. Treatment specified: approximately 18 received Ad26.COV2.S at low or high dose, single or two shots; roughly five received placebo; per-sample allocation not given. Day 63 after the first injection of vaccine or placebo was the sampling time. The CDR3 is 18 amino acids. The data were produced by immunoSEQ multiplex PCR, yet TCRdb's version contains in-frame clones alone and is incomplete. The sample yields roughly 400,000 clones, roughly 87% seen once. The source material was peripheral blood, sampled in a trial of Ad26.COV2.S vaccine versus placebo. The TCR sequence derives from a person between 18 and 65 years old who received the Ad26.COV2.S COVID-19 vaccine or a placebo. V gene TRBV21-1 combines with J gene TRBJ2-1. TRBV21-1 is a pseudogene. This chain's CDR3 is CASSLIPEGDISYNEQFF. The CDR3 bases are TGTGCCAGCAGCTTAATACCGGAGGGGGACATCTCCTACAATGAGCAGTTCTTC.